This T cell receptor (beta chain) was sequenced for a study of control samples from healthy donors and cancer patients. In germline, CDR1 is SGHVS, CDR2 FQNEAQ. CDR3 length equals 17 residues. After removal of 10 bases from V and 0 bases from J, the junction contained 10 bases not matched to a gene. Clones were read by immunoSEQ multiplex PCR, and TCRdb kept only the in-frame ones, dropping some. The sample has fewer than 200,000 clones, around 90% seen once. This chain joins TRBV7-8 and TRBJ2-6, with TRBD1 matching over 9 bases. Material for sequencing was blood. This sequence was found in a man under 40 in good health. CDR3 bases: TGTGCCACAGCCCGGACAGGGGACAACTCTGGGGCCAACGTCCTGACTTTC. Amino acids: CATARTGDNSGANVLTF.